This T cell receptor (beta chain) was captured by sequencing in a study of cytomegalovirus exposure and HLA in healthy donors. This CDR3 spans 15 amino acids. V lost 5 bases to trimming and J lost 5 bases, with 17 bases between them. In germline, CDR1 is MDHEN, CDR2 SYDVKM. PCR involved 60 Vbeta and 13 Jbeta primers. The data were produced by immunoSEQ multiplex PCR, yet TCRdb's version contains in-frame clones alone and is incomplete. The table shows around 150,000 clones, with around 75% occurring only once. The chain couples TRBV28 to TRBJ2-3; tentatively, D is TRBD1 (6 bases). The sequenced material came from PBMCs. This TCR was sampled from a woman between 40 and 55 years old in good health and CMV-seronegative. This chain's CDR3 is CASSRGSAGEDTQYF. The CDR3 coding sequence is TGTGCCAGCAGTCGGGGATCGGCAGGGGAAGATACGCAGTATTTT.